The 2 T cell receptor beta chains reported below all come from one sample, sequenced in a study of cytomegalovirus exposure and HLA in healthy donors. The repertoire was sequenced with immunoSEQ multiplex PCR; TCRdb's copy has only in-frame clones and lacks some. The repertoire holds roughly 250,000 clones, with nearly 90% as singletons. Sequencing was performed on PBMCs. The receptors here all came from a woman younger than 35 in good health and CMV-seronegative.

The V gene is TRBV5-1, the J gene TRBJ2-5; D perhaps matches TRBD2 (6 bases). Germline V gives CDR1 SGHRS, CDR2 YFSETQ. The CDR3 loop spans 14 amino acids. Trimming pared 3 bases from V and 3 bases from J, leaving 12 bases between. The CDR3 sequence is CASSWGVTKETQYF. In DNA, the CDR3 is TGCGCCAGCAGCTGGGGGGTCACGAAAGAGACCCAGTACTTC.

In nucleotides, the CDR3 is TGCGCCAGCAGCCAAGATAGCGGGGCCGGGACCTCTGGAAACACCATATATTTT. Translated: CASSQDSGAGTSGNTIYF. The V call is TRBV4-1, the J call TRBJ1-3; the D gene is possibly TRBD1 (5 bases). V dropped 0 bases and J dropped 0 bases, with 15 bases sitting between them. The CDR3 runs 18 residues. The germline V gene encodes CDR1 MGHRA and CDR2 YSYEKL.